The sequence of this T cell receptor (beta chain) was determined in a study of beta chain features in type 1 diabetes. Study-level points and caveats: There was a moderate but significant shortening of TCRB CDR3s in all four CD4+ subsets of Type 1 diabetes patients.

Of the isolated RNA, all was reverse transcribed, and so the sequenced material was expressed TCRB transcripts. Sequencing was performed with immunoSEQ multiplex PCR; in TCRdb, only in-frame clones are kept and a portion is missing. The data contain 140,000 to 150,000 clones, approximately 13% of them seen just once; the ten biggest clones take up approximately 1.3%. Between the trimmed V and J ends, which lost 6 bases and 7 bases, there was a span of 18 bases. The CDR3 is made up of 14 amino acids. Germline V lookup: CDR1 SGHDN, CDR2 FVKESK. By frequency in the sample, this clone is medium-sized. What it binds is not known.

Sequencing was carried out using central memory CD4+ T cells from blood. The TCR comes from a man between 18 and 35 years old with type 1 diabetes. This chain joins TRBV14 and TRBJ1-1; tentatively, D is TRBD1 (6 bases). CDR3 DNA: TGTGCCAGCAGACTGGGACAAGTTAACTATGAAGCTTTCTTT. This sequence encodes CASRLGQVNYEAFF.